Following are 10 T cell receptor beta chains from one sample sequenced in a study of blood T cell repertoires in COVID-19. Data came from immunoSEQ multiplex PCR; TCRdb stores just in-frame clones and leaves some out. Found here are approximately 230,000 clones, 80% to 90% of them singletons; the top ten hold over 1.3%. Specimen: peripheral blood. These receptors all come from a man older than 75 with acute or convalescent COVID-19.

The chain employs TRBV7-2 and TRBJ2-7; TRBD1 agrees at 8 bases. The trim removed 5 bases at V and 1 base at J, leaving 7 bases unmatched. Germline CDR1 reads SGHTA; CDR2 reads FQGNSA. CDR3 size: 15 residues. CDR3 region: CASSAQGAKSYEQYF. CDR3 nucleotides: TGTGCCAGCAGCGCGCAGGGGGCGAAGTCCTACGAGCAGTACTTC.

The J gene is TRBJ1-6, the V gene TRBV18; 8 bases align to TRBD1. V lost 3 bases, J lost 7 bases, and 5 bases stayed unmatched. The germline CDR1 and CDR2 sequences are KGHSH and LQKENI. The CDR3 loop spans 15 amino acids. The CDR3 loop reads CASSPGQGGNSPLHF. In DNA, the CDR3 is TGTGCCAGCTCACCCGGACAGGGAGGGAATTCACCCCTCCACTTT.

The chain uses TRBV19 and TRBJ1-1, with 11 bases that match TRBD1. Trimming removed 8 bases from V and 4 bases from J; junction bases left unmatched: 6. This CDR3 has 14 amino acids. Germline values: CDR1 LNHDA, CDR2 SQIVND (reference sequence). DNA of the CDR3: TGTGCCAGTCGGACAGGGGGCCGTGGCACTGAAGCTTTCTTT. Translating it yields CASRTGGRGTEAFF.

V and J are TRBV9 and TRBJ2-1, with 11 bases lining up with TRBD2. Germline-derived CDR1 and CDR2 are SGDLS and YYNGEE. The CDR3 runs 17 residues. V lost 0 bases to trimming and J lost 9 bases; unmatched junction nucleotides: 11. The CDR3 DNA is TGTGCCAGCAGCGTAGTTGGTAGCGGGGGGGCAGTAAGTGAGCAGTTCTTC. Protein sequence: CASSVVGSGGAVSEQFF.

The CDR3 sequence: CASSLGLAGLGGFDEQFF. CDR3 nucleotides: TGTGCCAGCAGCTTAGGCCTAGCGGGCCTGGGGGGTTTCGATGAGCAGTTCTTC. This chain joins TRBV7-3 and TRBJ2-1, with 8 bases matching TRBD2. In germline, CDR1 is SGHTA, CDR2 FQGTGA. V was clipped by 2 bases and J by 8 bases; unmatched bases: 17. CDR3 length: 18 residues.

The chain recombines TRBV19 with TRBJ2-3, with 9 bases lining up with TRBD1. The CDR3 consists of 16 residues. Trimming took 4 bases from V and 0 from J; bases not matched to a gene: 5. Germline V gene data show CDR1 as LNHDA and CDR2 as SQIVND (reference sequence). The CDR3, as DNA: TGTGCCAGTAGTACCCGGACAGGGGTGAGCACAGATACGCAGTATTTT. The encoded protein is CASSTRTGVSTDTQYF.

The genes are TRBV27 and TRBJ2-5; 14 positions match TRBD2. CDR1 is MNHEY and CDR2 is SMNVEV in the germline V gene (reference sequence). The CDR3 runs to 16 residues. V lost 6 bases to trimming and J lost 1 base; unmatched junction nucleotides: 4. This CDR3 reads CASSYGLAGGQETQYF. The CDR3 nucleotides read TGTGCCAGCAGCTACGGACTAGCGGGAGGCCAAGAGACCCAGTACTTC.

The rearrangement links TRBV7-9 to TRBJ2-5; D possibly corresponds to TRBD2 (5 bases). The V end lost 1 base, the J end lost 6 bases, and 9 bases lay between the germline ends. This CDR3 has 13 amino acids. Germline V gives CDR1 SEHNR, CDR2 FQNEAQ (reference sequence). As DNA, the CDR3 is TGTGCCAGCAGCTTAGGGGGAGATCAGACCCAGTACTTC. Translated, it gives CASSLGGDQTQYF.

The chain combines TRBV7-2 with TRBJ2-1, with TRBD2 matching 8 bases. J was trimmed by 6 bases and V by 6 bases; bases with no gene match: 10. This CDR3 spans 15 amino acids. Germline V gene lookup returns CDR1 SGHTA and CDR2 FQGNSA. The CDR3 loop reads CASRSPGLGINEQFF. In DNA, the CDR3 is TGTGCCAGCAGAAGCCCGGGACTAGGTATCAATGAGCAGTTCTTC.

The chain combines TRBV27 with TRBJ2-7, with TRBD1 matching 9 bases. CDR1 MNHEY and CDR2 SMNVEV come from the germline V gene (reference sequence). The CDR3 is 14 residues long. With 2 bases clipped from V and 10 bases from J, the junction kept 9 bases outside the gene matches. DNA for the CDR3: TGTGCCAGCAGTTTAGGGTGGGGGACAGGGATCCAGTACTTC. Residues: CASSLGWGTGIQYF.